This TCR beta chain derives from a study of T-cell reconstitution after alpha-beta-depleted transplantation in children. Study observations and caveats: T-cell counts and diversity at one year post-transplant came mainly from newly produced T cells. As was reported, about two months after transplant, alpha-beta T cells came from several hundred expanded graft clones. The origin of high day-60 TCRbeta diversity in some patients lay in surviving recipient T cells and thymic progenitors.

This clonotype was found a few times. Antigen unknown. Preparing the TCRbeta library involved the use of unique molecular identifiers. TCRdb fed the PCR reads into MiXCR, producing one record per CDR3 protein. The table shows fewer than 150,000 distinct CDR3 sequences, with about 9.9% occurring only once. V lost 6 bases to trimming and J lost 0 bases; unmatched junction nucleotides: 5. Per the germline V gene, CDR1 is ENHRY and CDR2 is SYGVKD. The CDR3 runs 15 residues. The material was PBMCs, mostly from graft donor cells, obtained 180 days after TCRalphabeta/CD19-depleted stem cell transplant. V and J are TRBV10-3 and TRBJ1-5; 7 positions agree with TRBD1. This TCR derives from a girl in the first two years of life who had a stem cell transplant for combined immunodeficiency, so the T cells may come from the graft donor. The CDR3 loop is CAIREGGRSNQPQHF. The DNA of the CDR3 is TGTGCCATCAGAGAAGGGGGCCGTAGCAATCAGCCCCAGCATTTT.